This T cell receptor beta chain was profiled in a study of T cell repertoires in cytomegalovirus infection. Study overall: Carrying CMV and the relevant HLA type showed in public TCR beta signatures.

TCRdb fed the reads into MiXCR, producing one record per CDR3 protein. The sample lists approximately 500,000 distinct CDR3 sequences; 26% were seen once. This clonotype was seen only a few times. CDR3 size: 14 residues. Germline CDR1 reads SEHNR; CDR2 reads FQNEAQ (reference sequence). The ends were cut back, 3 bases at V and 6 bases at J, with 13 bases in the middle. The TCR sequence derives from a human donor in good health (CMV status not recorded). Some clones in this sample may be carry-over from other donors' samples. The sequencing input was PBMCs. The chain recombines TRBV7-9 with TRBJ2-3; D possibly corresponds to TRBD2 (6 bases). CDR3 nucleotide sequence: TGTGCCAGCAGCTTTGCACTAGCTATTGATACGCAGTATTTT. Translated: CASSFALAIDTQYF.